This TCR beta chain stems from a study of blood T cell repertoires in COVID-19. Study context: The study drew acute and convalescent COVID-19 samples from the United States, Italy and Spain.

Generated by immunoSEQ multiplex PCR, the TCRdb table keeps only in-frame clones and is missing some. The sample consists of nearly 90,000 clones, around 88% of them appearing once. This CDR3 comprises 13 residues. Trimming shortened V by 2 bases and J by 9 bases, and 11 bases separated the two germline ends. Germline V gene data show CDR1 as KGHSH and CDR2 as LQKENI. The sequence was collected from a man aged 60 to 69 with acute or convalescent COVID-19. The chain carries TRBV18 and TRBJ2-1; D might be TRBD1 (5 bases). The source material was peripheral blood. CDR3 sequence reads: CASSPGANGEQFF. In DNA form, the CDR3 reads TGTGCCAGCTCACCAGGGGCGAACGGTGAGCAGTTCTTC.